This TCR beta chain was documented in a study of blood T cell repertoires in COVID-19. Study in general: Sites across the United States, Italy and Spain contributed samples from acute and convalescent COVID-19. In each case, the material was cDNA or gDNA derived from T cells, B-cell-depleted T cells, or PBMCs.

Using immunoSEQ multiplex PCR, the repertoire was profiled, and TCRdb retains in-frame clones only, with some absent. The sample includes 250,000 to 350,000 clones, 89% of them seen just once. V was shortened by 5 bases and J by 2 bases, with 10 bases between the two germline ends. There are 13 residues in the CDR3. Germline V gene data show CDR1 as MNHEY and CDR2 as SVGAGI. This receptor was taken from a woman aged 55-70 years with acute or convalescent COVID-19. The sequenced material came from peripheral blood. V gene TRBV6-5 combines with J gene TRBJ2-7, with D perhaps matching TRBD1 (6 bases). In DNA form, the CDR3 reads TGTGCCAGCAGTCCTGGACAGCCCTACGAGCAGTACTTC. Protein: CASSPGQPYEQYF.